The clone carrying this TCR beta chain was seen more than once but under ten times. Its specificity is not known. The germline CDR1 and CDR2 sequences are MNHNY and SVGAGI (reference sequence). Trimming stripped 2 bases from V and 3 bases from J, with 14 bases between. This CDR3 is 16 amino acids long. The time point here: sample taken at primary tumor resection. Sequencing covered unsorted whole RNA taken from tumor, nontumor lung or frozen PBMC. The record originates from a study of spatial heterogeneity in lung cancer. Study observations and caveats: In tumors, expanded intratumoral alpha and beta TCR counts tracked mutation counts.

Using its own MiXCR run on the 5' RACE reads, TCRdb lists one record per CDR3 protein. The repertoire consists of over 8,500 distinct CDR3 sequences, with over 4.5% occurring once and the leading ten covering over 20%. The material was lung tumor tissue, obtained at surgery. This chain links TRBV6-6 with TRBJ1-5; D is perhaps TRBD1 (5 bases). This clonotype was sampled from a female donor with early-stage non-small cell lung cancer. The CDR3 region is CASSYGATYPNQPQHF. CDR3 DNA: TGTGCCAGCAGTTACGGGGCGACCTATCCCAATCAGCCCCAGCATTTT.